The 29 T cell receptor beta chains presented below share a single source sample, sequenced in a study of blood T cell repertoires in COVID-19. Sequencing used immunoSEQ multiplex PCR; TCRdb keeps in-frame clones, though not all of them. The sample comprises approximately 350,000 clones, about nine tenths of which are singletons, and just under 7.5% rests with the top ten. The sequenced sample was peripheral blood. The receptors shown here come from a woman aged 65 to 85 with COVID-19, enrolled during active disease.

This chain links TRBV7-2 with TRBJ1-6; 8 nucleotides match TRBD1. V lost 5 bases and J lost 14; bases outside the gene matches: 14. This CDR3 contains 15 residues. CDR1 SGHTA and CDR2 FQGNSA come from the germline V gene. This CDR3 is CASSLGQGLGEALHF. For the CDR3, the DNA is TGTGCCAGCAGCCTCGGACAGGGTTTGGGAGAGGCCCTCCACTTT. Variable domain in full (rest from reference TRBV7-2 and TRBJ1-6): GAGVSQSPSNKVTEKGKDVELRCDPISGHTALYWYRQSLGQGLEFLIYFQGNSAPDKSGLPSDRFSAERTGGSVSTLTIQRTQQEDSAVYLCASSLGQGLGEALHFGNGTRLTVT.

The genes are TRBV18 and TRBJ1-6, with TRBD1 matching over 8 bases. V was pared by 2 bases and J by 8 bases, with 5 bases of the junction left unmatched. Germline loops: CDR1 KGHSH, CDR2 LQKENI. The CDR3 extends over 15 amino acids. The CDR3 coding sequence is TGTGCCAGCTCACCAGGGACAGGTGCGGATTCACCCCTCCACTTT. This encodes CASSPGTGADSPLHF.

This clone appeared a few times. This rearrangement joins TRBV7-9 to TRBJ1-5; D gene unclear. This CDR3 contains 14 residues. V was trimmed by 5 bases and J by 2 bases, leaving 10 bases between them. Germline CDR1 reads SEHNR; CDR2 reads FQNEAQ (reference sequence). CDR3 loop: CASSIGQGNQPQHF. CDR3 sequence (DNA): TGTGCCAGCAGCATAGGGCAAGGCAATCAGCCCCAGCATTTT.

This chain connects TRBV2 to TRBJ1-5, with a tentative D call TRBD1 (6 bases). The CDR3 contains 15 residues. With 4 bases removed from V and 4 bases from J, the gap between germline ends came to 14 bases. The germline V gene encodes CDR1 SNHLY and CDR2 FYNNEI. CDR3 protein: CASSGEGQLNQPQHF. In DNA, the CDR3 is TGTGCCAGCAGTGGGGAAGGACAGCTGAATCAGCCCCAGCATTTT.

This sequence joins TRBV12-3 or TRBV12-4 and TRBJ1-5; D unresolved. The V end was cut by 6 bases, the J end by 7 bases, with 10 bases between. The length of the CDR3 is 12 residues. The CDR3 DNA sequence: TGTGCCAGCAGGGCAGGTTACCAGCCCCAGCATTTT. As protein: CASRAGYQPQHF.

V usage is TRBV18 and J usage is TRBJ1-4; 7 bases agree with TRBD1. The CDR3 totals 16 residues. Germline assignment: CDR1 KGHSH and CDR2 LQKENI. The J segment lost 4 bases and the V segment lost 6 bases, leaving 11 bases of the junction unmatched. DNA for the CDR3: TGTGCCAGCTCCGGGACAGCGTCGTTCATTAATGAAAAACTGTTTTTT. The encoded protein is CASSGTASFINEKLFF.

The chain is built from TRBV7-2 and TRBJ2-6, with a weak D call TRBD2 (6 bases). CDR1 and CDR2 (germline): SGHTA, FQGNSA. Trimming pared 7 bases from V and 1 base from J, leaving 14 bases between. The CDR3 consists of 16 residues. The CDR3 reads CASTSRRESGANVLTF. The CDR3, as DNA: TGTGCCAGCACCTCACGCCGGGAGTCTGGGGCCAACGTCCTGACTTTC. Full variable domain (outside the CDR3, taken from reference TRBV7-2 and TRBJ2-6): GAGVSQSPSNKVTEKGKDVELRCDPISGHTALYWYRQSLGQGLEFLIYFQGNSAPDKSGLPSDRFSAERTGGSVSTLTIQRTQQEDSAVYLCASTSRRESGANVLTFGAGSRLTVL.

This CDR3 is CASSKDRAVTEAFF. The CDR3 nucleotides are TGTGCCAGCAGCAAAGACAGGGCAGTCACTGAAGCTTTCTTT. The gene calls are TRBV21-1 and TRBJ1-1; the table calls TRBD1, which could not be checked here. TRBV21-1 counts as a pseudogene. This CDR3 spans 14 amino acids.

This chain joins TRBV4-3 and TRBJ2-1; 8 bases map to TRBD2. CDR1 and CDR2 (germline): LGHNA, YSLEER. V was clipped by 0 bases and J by 10 bases; unmatched bases: 14. The CDR3 runs to 17 residues. In nucleotides, the CDR3 is TGCGCCAGCAGCCAAGATCGCGTGGCGGGGGGAGCCGGAGAGCAGTTCTTC. This sequence encodes CASSQDRVAGGAGEQFF.

The gene calls are TRBV29-1 and TRBJ2-3, with TRBD2 matching 8 bases. Trimming cost V 4 bases and J 3 bases; bases outside gene matches: 9. This CDR3 is built from 15 residues. Germline values: CDR1 SQVTM, CDR2 ANQGSEA. CDR3 sequence reads: CSVGPKGGGTDTQYF. CDR3 coding DNA: TGCAGCGTTGGCCCCAAGGGCGGGGGGACAGATACGCAGTATTTT.

The table lists this clone with a few counts. The J gene is TRBJ2-3, the V gene TRBV27; D is possibly TRBD1 (6 bases). This CDR3 is 15 amino acids long. Trimming removed 2 bases at V and 4 bases at J, with 13 bases between. Germline CDR1 reads MNHEY; CDR2 reads SMNVEV (reference sequence). In DNA form, the CDR3 reads TGTGCCAGCAGTTTAAACAGGGTGGGAGCAGATACGCAGTATTTT. Protein product: CASSLNRVGADTQYF.

The chain uses TRBV4-3 and TRBJ1-1, with D tentatively TRBD1 (5 bases). The germline V and J ends were trimmed by 0 bases and 5 bases, with 10 bases remaining between them. The CDR3 covers 14 residues. Germline V gives CDR1 LGHNA, CDR2 YSLEER. CDR3 DNA: TGCGCCAGCAGCCAAGAATCGGGGGGTACTGAAGCTTTCTTT. As protein: CASSQESGGTEAFF.

This clone was found once. The chain links TRBV30 to TRBJ2-3, with 13 bases that match TRBD2. V was pared by 2 bases and J by 5 bases, with 4 bases of the junction left unmatched. This CDR3 is built from 15 residues. Germline V CDR1 and CDR2: GTSNPN, SVGIG (reference sequence). CDR3 sequence (DNA): TGTGCCTGGAGTCGACTAGCGGGGGGTCGAGATACGCAGTATTTT. This sequence encodes CAWSRLAGGRDTQYF.

J is TRBJ2-7 and V is TRBV5-1; the match to TRBD1 covers 8 bases. Germline CDR1 and CDR2: SGHRS and YFSETQ. There are 13 residues in the CDR3. Trimming took 4 bases from V and 3 from J; bases not matched to a gene: 3. The CDR3 DNA follows: TGCGCCAGCAGCACCGACAGGGGCTACGAGCAGTACTTC. It specifies CASSTDRGYEQYF.

V is TRBV5-1 and J is TRBJ1-4; tentative D call: TRBD1 (6 bases). This CDR3 comprises 15 residues. Germline V lookup: CDR1 SGHRS, CDR2 YFSETQ. V was cut by 4 bases and J by 5 bases, with 15 bases left in between. The CDR3 here is CASSEEGQMNEKLFF. The CDR3 bases are TGCGCCAGCAGCGAAGAGGGACAAATGAATGAAAAACTGTTTTTT.

The V call is TRBV5-1, the J call TRBJ1-2; the match to TRBD1 covers 9 bases. Looked up from germline, CDR1 is SGHRS and CDR2 is YFSETQ. Trimming cost V 0 bases and J 3 bases; bases outside gene matches: 0. The CDR3 runs 14 residues. Here the CDR3 reads CASSLGDRDYGYTF. In DNA form, the CDR3 reads TGCGCCAGCAGCTTGGGGGACAGGGACTATGGCTACACCTTC.

DNA for the CDR3: TGTGCCAGCGGAACCGGGACAGGGGGCAAGGATGGCTACACCTTC. This encodes CASGTGTGGKDGYTF. V usage is TRBV11-2 and J usage is TRBJ1-2; 12 positions match TRBD1. Germline V gene sequence: CDR1 SGHAT, CDR2 FQNNGV. CDR3 length equals 15 residues. V lost 8 bases, J lost 6 bases, and 10 bases stayed unmatched.

This clone was detected only once. The CDR3 bases are TGTGCCAGCAGCCAACAGGACGATGAGCAGTTCTTC. It yields the protein CASSQQDDEQFF. J is TRBJ2-1 and V is TRBV28; D possibly corresponds to TRBD1 (5 bases). V was pared by 6 bases and J by 8 bases, with 11 bases between. The germline V gene encodes CDR1 MDHEN and CDR2 SYDVKM. CDR3 size: 12 residues.

The V gene is TRBV5-1, the J gene TRBJ2-4; 7 bases map to TRBD1. Trimming took 5 bases from V and 0 from J; bases not matched to a gene: 14. This CDR3 is 18 amino acids long. Germline-derived CDR1 and CDR2 are SGHRS and YFSETQ. CDR3 loop: CASSRGSGGDLAKNIQYF. The CDR3 DNA follows: TGCGCCAGCAGTCGGGGATCAGGGGGTGATTTAGCCAAAAACATTCAGTACTTC.

The V gene is TRBV27, the J gene TRBJ2-7; TRBD1 matches 12 bases. The CDR3 spans 14 residues. Germline V gene lookup returns CDR1 MNHEY and CDR2 SMNVEV (reference sequence). Germline trimming cut 6 bases from V and 6 bases from J; bases unmatched to any gene: 6. As DNA, the CDR3 is TGTGCCAGCAGCCCGGGACAGGGGGCAAGCGAGCAGTACTTC. Translating gives CASSPGQGASEQYF.

The chain links TRBV6-5 to TRBJ1-1; 9 bases match TRBD1. Germline-derived CDR1 and CDR2 are MNHEY and SVGAGI. Trimming took 6 bases from V and 1 from J; bases not matched to a gene: 6. CDR3 length: 15 amino acids. The CDR3 DNA follows: TGTGCCAGCAGAAGACCGGGACAGGGGAACACTGAAGCTTTCTTT. Its translation: CASRRPGQGNTEAFF.

J is TRBJ1-4 and V is TRBV24-1; 8 nucleotides match TRBD1. After removal of 3 bases from V and 7 bases from J, the junction contained 9 bases not matched to a gene. CDR1 is KGHDR, CDR2 SFDVKD, per germline. The CDR3 contains 16 residues. CDR3 protein: CATSDGGQGGSEKLFF. CDR3 in DNA: TGTGCCACCAGTGATGGAGGACAGGGAGGAAGTGAAAAACTGTTTTTT.

The V and J genes are TRBV7-2 and TRBJ1-5, with D possibly being TRBD1 (5 bases). V was clipped by 5 bases and J by 7 bases, with 12 bases between them. Germline assignment: CDR1 SGHTA and CDR2 FQGNSA. The length of the CDR3 is 13 residues. The chain's CDR3 is CASSTSGPQPQHF. CDR3 coding DNA: TGTGCCAGCAGCACCTCAGGGCCCCAGCCCCAGCATTTT.

The chain has TRBV30 and TRBJ1-2, with TRBD1 as a possible D gene (6 bases). Germline loops: CDR1 GTSNPN, CDR2 SVGIG (reference sequence). This CDR3 is 15 amino acids long. V gave up 1 base and J gave up 3 bases, with 15 bases separating them. The CDR3 DNA follows: TGTGCCTGGAGTGCCCCAGGACAGCTCTACTATGGCTACACCTTC. Its protein is CAWSAPGQLYYGYTF. Filled out from reference TRBV30 and TRBJ1-2, the complete variable domain reads SQTIHQWPATLVQPVGSPLSLECTVEGTSNPNLYWYRQAAGRGLQLLFYSVGIGQISSEVPQNLSASRPQDRQFILSSKKLLLSDSGFYLCAWSAPGQLYYGYTFGSGTRLTVV.

V usage is TRBV28 and J usage is TRBJ2-7; perhaps TRBD1 as D (6 bases). CDR1 and CDR2 from the germline V gene are MDHEN and SYDVKM. V was cut by 4 bases and J by 6 bases, with 13 bases left in between. The CDR3 consists of 13 residues. The CDR3 DNA is TGTGCCAGCAGTTCTCGACAGGATGTCGAGCAGTACTTC. Its protein product is CASSSRQDVEQYF.

V is TRBV7-8 and J is TRBJ2-7; possible D gene TRBD1, 6 bases. Germline CDR1 SGHVS, CDR2 FQNEAQ. V was pared by 4 bases and J by 3 bases, with 13 bases between. The CDR3 contains 14 residues. The CDR3 bases are TGTGCCAGCAGCTCCCACAGGGTCATCTACGAGCAGTACTTC. Encoded protein: CASSSHRVIYEQYF.

CDR3 coding DNA: TGCGCCAGCAGTCAAGCACTGAACACTGAAGCTTTCTTT. Its protein product is CASSQALNTEAFF. The chain couples TRBV5-1 to TRBJ1-1, with no clear D. CDR1 and CDR2 from the germline V gene are SGHRS and YFSETQ. CDR3 length: 13 residues. V was cut by 5 bases and J by 0 bases, with 8 bases left in between.

This clone has only a few counts. J is TRBJ1-4 and V is TRBV2; D not certain. Per germline, CDR1 SNHLY and CDR2 FYNNEI. The CDR3 spans 14 residues. With 5 bases removed from V and 3 bases from J, the gap between germline ends came to 10 bases. CDR3: CASSFLASNEKLFF. CDR3 DNA sequence: TGTGCCAGCAGTTTTTTGGCTTCTAATGAAAAACTGTTTTTT.

V usage is TRBV7-9 and J usage is TRBJ2-1; 13 nucleotides agree with TRBD2. V lost 5 bases to trimming and J lost 10 bases; unmatched junction nucleotides: 5. Germline-derived CDR1 and CDR2 are SEHNR and FQNEAQ (reference sequence). The CDR3 spans 14 residues. In nucleotides, the CDR3 is TGTGCCAGCAGCACCGGGACTAGCGGGACAGAGCAGTTCTTC. This sequence encodes CASSTGTSGTEQFF.